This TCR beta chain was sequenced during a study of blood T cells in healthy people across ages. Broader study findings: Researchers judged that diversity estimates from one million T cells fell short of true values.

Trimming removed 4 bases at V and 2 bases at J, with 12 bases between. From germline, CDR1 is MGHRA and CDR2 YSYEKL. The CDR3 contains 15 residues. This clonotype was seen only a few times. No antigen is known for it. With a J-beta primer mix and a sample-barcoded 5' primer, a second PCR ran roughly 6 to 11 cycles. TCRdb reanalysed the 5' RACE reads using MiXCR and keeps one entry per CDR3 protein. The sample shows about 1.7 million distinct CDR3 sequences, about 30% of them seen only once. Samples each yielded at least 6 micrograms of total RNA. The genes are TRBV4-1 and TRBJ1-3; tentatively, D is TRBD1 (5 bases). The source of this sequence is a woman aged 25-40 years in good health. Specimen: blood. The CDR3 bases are TGCGCCAGCAGCCCGCAATCGGGGGCTGGAAACACCATATATTTT. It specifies CASSPQSGAGNTIYF.